A single sample gave rise to the 20 T cell receptor beta chains below, sequenced in a study of cytomegalovirus exposure and HLA in healthy donors. Researchers ran the PCR with 60 Vbeta and 13 Jbeta primers. Assay: immunoSEQ multiplex PCR; the TCRdb copy retains only in-frame clones and omits some. The table lists 200,000 or so clones, roughly four fifths of them singletons. Sequencing was performed on PBMCs. Receptor source: a boy between 2 and 10 years old in good health and CMV-seronegative.

This chain uses TRBV4-2 with TRBJ1-1; tentative D call: TRBD1 (5 bases). From germline, CDR1 is LGHNA and CDR2 YNFKEQ. Trimming took 4 bases from V and 0 from J, leaving 15 bases between them. This CDR3 is built from 16 residues. This CDR3 reads CASSLKSRGMNTEAFF. The CDR3 DNA is TGTGCCAGCAGCCTTAAGAGCCGGGGGATGAACACTGAAGCTTTCTTT.

The chain joins TRBV6-5 to TRBJ1-2, with TRBD1 matching 7 bases. Germline values: CDR1 MNHEY, CDR2 SVGAGI. The CDR3 consists of 13 residues. V shed 7 bases, J shed 8 bases, and the junction held 10 bases outside the gene matches. The CDR3 nucleotides are TGTGCCAGCAAAAACAGGGGAATAGTAGGCTACACCTTC. Translated, it gives CASKNRGIVGYTF.

The chain has TRBV6-6 and TRBJ2-1; maybe TRBD1 (6 bases). CDR3 length equals 11 residues. Trimming removed 2 bases at V and 11 bases at J, with 7 bases between. Germline V gene sequence: CDR1 MNHNY, CDR2 SVGAGI (reference sequence). The CDR3 DNA is TGTGCCAGCAGTTACCAGGGGAAGCAGTTCTTC. This gives the protein CASSYQGKQFF.

The rearrangement links TRBV9 to TRBJ2-3, with 8 positions matching TRBD2. After removal of 3 bases from V and 6 bases from J, the junction contained 12 bases not matched to a gene. This CDR3 is built from 16 residues. Germline V CDR1 and CDR2: SGDLS, YYNGEE. As DNA, the CDR3 is TGTGCCAGCAGCGCCACTAGCGGAAGCCGAGGGGATACGCAGTATTTT. Translation gives CASSATSGSRGDTQYF.

The chain has TRBV4-3 and TRBJ2-1; 9 bases line up with TRBD2. The CDR3 is made up of 16 amino acids. The V gene end was trimmed by 5 bases and the J gene end by 0 bases; junction bases not matched to a gene: 5. The germline V gene has CDR1 LGHNA and CDR2 YSLEER. DNA of the CDR3: TGCGCCAGCAGCGGCCCTAGCGGGGCCTCCTACAATGAGCAGTTCTTC. It is translated as CASSGPSGASYNEQFF.

This sequence joins TRBV18 and TRBJ2-2; D ambiguous. V lost 3 bases, J lost 0 bases, and 17 bases lay in between. Germline V gene sequence: CDR1 KGHSH, CDR2 LQKENI. The CDR3 runs 18 residues. The CDR3 spells CASSPGVFSGSNTGELFF. Here the CDR3 DNA reads TGTGCCAGCTCACCGGGCGTTTTTTCTGGGTCGAACACCGGGGAGCTGTTTTTT.

Comments on this clone: At one end the junction does not follow the germline gene, possibly because of a read error. This chain connects TRBV7-9 to TRBJ2-1; 12 bases are a match to TRBD1. Germline V CDR1 and CDR2: SEHNR, FQNEAQ (reference sequence). The length of the CDR3 is 17 residues. CDR3 sequence reads: CSSSSWGGQGAYGEQFF. The CDR3 nucleotides read TGTTCCAGCAGCTCATGGGGGGGACAGGGGGCATATGGTGAGCAGTTCTTC.

In DNA form, the CDR3 reads TGCAGCGCGTCTGGAGGATCCGGGGAGCTGTTTTTT. This translates into CSASGGSGELFF. The chain uses TRBV29-1 and TRBJ2-2; tentative D call: TRBD2 (5 bases). Trimming took 7 bases from V and 6 from J, leaving 12 bases between them. The CDR3 contains 12 residues. Germline loops: CDR1 SQVTM, CDR2 ANQGSEA.

The genes are TRBV19 and TRBJ1-1; possibly TRBD1 for D (6 bases). V shed 5 bases and J shed 9 bases, with 19 bases lying between them. The CDR3 extends over 14 amino acids. CDR1 LNHDA and CDR2 SQIVND come from the germline V gene (reference sequence). CDR3 sequence (DNA): TGTGCCAGTAGTCCCAGCGGACAGAGGGGGAAAGCTTTCTTT. Its translation is CASSPSGQRGKAFF.

DNA for the CDR3: TGCGCCAGCAGCTCGGACTCCAGGGGCGACTCCACCTACGAGCAGTACTTC. It yields the protein CASSSDSRGDSTYEQYF. This rearrangement joins TRBV5-1 to TRBJ2-5; tentatively, D is TRBD1 (6 bases). TRBJ2-7 explains the end of the DNA better; the J call may be wrong. Per germline, CDR1 SGHRS and CDR2 YFSETQ. CDR3 length: 17 amino acids.

A word on this clone: This sample includes further DNA sequences coding for the same CDR3. The chain is built from TRBV7-9 and TRBJ1-1; 10 bases fit TRBD1. Losses at the gene ends were 5 bases for V and 1 base for J; bases not matched to a gene: 1. Germline V gene sequence: CDR1 SEHNR, CDR2 FQNEAQ (reference sequence). The CDR3 runs to 14 residues. The CDR3 nucleotides read TGTGCCAGCAGCGGGGACAGGGGGAACACTGAAGCTTTCTTT. Translation: CASSGDRGNTEAFF.

This clone was recorded a few times. The rearrangement joins TRBV6-5 to TRBJ1-2, with a weak D call TRBD1 (5 bases). The CDR3 loop spans 13 amino acids. CDR1 is MNHEY, CDR2 SVGAGI, per germline. V lost 2 bases and J lost 8, with 12 bases in between. DNA of the CDR3: TGTGCCAGCAGTTACCTCGCAGGGAACGGCTACACCTTC. This gives the protein CASSYLAGNGYTF.

The CDR3 protein is CASSPPASGYNEQFF. The CDR3, as DNA: TGTGCCAGCTCACCACCGGCTAGCGGGTACAATGAGCAGTTCTTC. The chain combines TRBV18 with TRBJ2-1; 8 bases align to TRBD2. This CDR3 has 15 residues. Germline CDR1 KGHSH, CDR2 LQKENI. Unmatched junction bases numbered 2, after V lost 0 bases and J lost 4 bases. Using reference TRBV18 and TRBJ2-1 for the parts outside the CDR3, the full variable domain is NAGVMQNPRHLVRRRGQEARLRCSPMKGHSHVYWYRQLPEEGLKFMVYLQKENIIDESGMPKERFSAEFPKEGPSILRIQQVVRGDSAAYFCASSPPASGYNEQFFGPGTRLTVL.

V is TRBV15 and J is TRBJ1-1, with 7 bases aligning to TRBD1. J was trimmed by 4 bases and V by 5 bases; bases with no gene match: 13. Germline-derived CDR1 and CDR2 are LNHNV and YYDKDF (reference sequence). This CDR3 spans 16 amino acids. The CDR3 protein is CATSEGVTGRRTEAFF. The CDR3, as DNA: TGTGCCACCAGCGAAGGTGTGACAGGGAGGCGCACTGAAGCTTTCTTT.

This clone appeared a single time. This chain connects TRBV4-3 to TRBJ1-6, with 9 bases aligning to TRBD1. Germline V gene lookup returns CDR1 LGHNA and CDR2 YSLEER. The CDR3 has 16 residues. V shed 4 bases, J shed 4 bases, and the junction held 5 bases outside the gene matches. Here the CDR3 reads CASSRDRVRYNSPLHF. The CDR3 DNA reads as TGCGCCAGCAGCCGGGACAGGGTGCGTTATAATTCACCCCTCCACTTT.

The chain joins TRBV21-1 to TRBJ1-1; the tabulated D call, TRBD1, remains unverified against the DNA. TRBV21-1 is given as a pseudogene. CDR3 length equals 17 residues. In DNA, the CDR3 is TGTGCCAGCAGCAAAGCCCGCGCCGGGACAGTCAACACTGAAGCTTTCTTT. Amino acids: CASSKARAGTVNTEAFF.

This chain joins TRBV6-6 and TRBJ1-5; 7 bases align to TRBD1. The V segment lost 8 bases and the J segment 7 bases; nucleotides outside the gene matches: 11. Germline CDR1 and CDR2: MNHNY and SVGAGI (reference sequence). The CDR3 contains 14 residues. The CDR3 region is CASGERGRGQPQHF. The CDR3 DNA sequence: TGTGCCAGCGGGGAGAGGGGGCGAGGGCAGCCCCAGCATTTT.

CDR3 amino acids: CASSSAGSSYEQYF. As DNA, the CDR3 is TGTGCCAGCAGCTCCGCGGGCTCATCCTACGAGCAGTACTTC. This chain joins TRBV7-2 and TRBJ2-7; tentative D call: TRBD2 (5 bases). V dropped 4 bases and J dropped 1 base, with 11 bases sitting between them. This CDR3 contains 14 residues. Looked up from germline, CDR1 is SGHTA and CDR2 is FQGNSA. The full variable domain, in which reference TRBV7-2 and TRBJ2-7 provide the parts outside the CDR3, is GAGVSQSPSNKVTEKGKDVELRCDPISGHTALYWYRQSLGQGLEFLIYFQGNSAPDKSGLPSDRFSAERTGGSVSTLTIQRTQQEDSAVYLCASSSAGSSYEQYFGPGTRLTVT.

Worth noting for this clone: A junction end diverges from the germline sequence, so it may reflect a read error. The genes are TRBV7-9 and TRBJ2-7, with D perhaps matching TRBD1 (6 bases). Germline V gene data show CDR1 as SEHNR and CDR2 as FQNEAQ (reference sequence). The CDR3 covers 13 residues. CDR3: CSSSQGARGRGYF. The CDR3 bases are TGTTCCAGCAGCCAAGGGGCCAGGGGAAGGGGGTACTTC.

This chain joins TRBV5-6 and TRBJ1-2, with D perhaps matching TRBD1 (5 bases). This CDR3 has 15 amino acids. Trimming cost V 6 bases and J 5 bases, with 20 bases left between them. The germline CDR1 and CDR2 sequences are SGHDT and YYEEEE. The CDR3 DNA sequence: TGTGCCAGCACCAAAATACAGGCCCCCCTATATGGCTACACCTTC. This encodes CASTKIQAPLYGYTF. The full variable domain, rest sourced from reference TRBV5-6 and TRBJ1-2, is DAGVTQSPTHLIKTRGQQVTLRCSPKSGHDTVSWYQQALGQGPQFIFQYYEEEERQRGNFPDRFSGHQFPNYSSELNVNALLLGDSALYLCASTKIQAPLYGYTFGSGTRLTVV.